A selection of T cell receptor beta chains follows, all from one sample in a study of blood T cell repertoires in COVID-19. The protocol was immunoSEQ multiplex PCR, while the TCRdb copy is restricted to in-frame clones and leaves out a portion. The table shows about 150,000 clones, with roughly 80% occurring only once. Sequenced sample: peripheral blood. Receptor source: a woman in her 40s with active or convalescent COVID-19. CDR3s include the opening cysteine and the closing phenylalanine or tryptophan. A D gene is named only where the DNA matches it firmly. The size of a clone is reported for some rows only, either as once, few or many, or as a class for expanded clones.

d_call	v_call	j_call	clone_size	cdr3_aa	cdr3_nt
-	TRBV9	TRBJ2-1	-	CASSPRWGSAINNEQFF	TGTGCCAGCAGCCCCCGTTGGGGTAGCGCGATCAACAATGAGCAGTTCTTC
-	TRBV6-2/TRBV6-3	TRBJ2-7	-	CASSYSGVSYEQYF	TGTGCCAGCAGTTACTCCGGGGTCTCCTACGAGCAGTACTTC
-	TRBV19	TRBJ1-6	-	CASSIDPGHSASSYNSPLHF	TGTGCCAGTAGTATAGATCCCGGACACTCAGCATCGTCCTATAATTCACCCCTCCACTTT
TRBD2	TRBV2	TRBJ2-5	-	CASSIRRAGGPLETQYF	TGTGCCAGCAGTATTCGGCGAGCGGGGGGGCCATTGGAGACCCAGTACTTC
TRBD2	TRBV10-3	TRBJ2-2	-	CAISEKGSGNGGHRGAVF	TGTGCCATCAGTGAGAAGGGTAGCGGGAATGGAGGACACCGGGGAGCTGTTTTT
-	TRBV6-5	TRBJ1-3	-	CASTSGSSGNTIYF	TGTGCCAGCACCTCCGGGAGCTCTGGAAACACCATATATTTT
-	TRBV5-1	TRBJ1-2	once	CASSLVQGYGYTF	TGCGCCAGCAGCTTGGTACAGGGTTATGGCTACACCTTC
-	TRBV28	TRBJ2-2	medium-sized	CASSLPGGPNTGELFF	TGTGCCAGCAGTTTACCAGGAGGACCGAACACCGGGGAGCTGTTTTTT
-	TRBV5-6	TRBJ1-2	-	CASSLSGVYYGYTF	TGTGCCAGCAGCTTATCAGGGGTATACTATGGCTACACCTTC
-	TRBV2	TRBJ2-2	-	CASSHTLWGENTGELFF	TGTGCCAGCAGTCATACACTATGGGGGGAAAACACCGGGGAGCTGTTTTTT
TRBD1	TRBV28	TRBJ1-6	-	CASSSRQGGSPLHF	TGTGCCAGCAGTTCGCGACAGGGTGGATCACCCCTCCACTTT
-	TRBV27	TRBJ1-1	-	CASSLSRLNTEAFF	TGTGCCAGCAGTTTGTCCCGTTTGAACACTGAAGCTTTCTTT
TRBD2	TRBV5-1	TRBJ2-7	-	CASRQREVGEQYF	TGCGCCAGCAGACAGCGGGAGGTTGGCGAGCAGTACTTC
TRBD1	TRBV2	TRBJ2-7	-	CASRPRQGPSYEQYF	TGTGCCAGCAGACCCCGACAGGGGCCCTCCTACGAGCAGTACTTC
TRBD2	TRBV11-2	TRBJ2-1	-	CASSLVGLAGGPYNEQFF	TGTGCCAGCAGCTTAGTAGGCCTAGCGGGGGGCCCTTACAATGAGCAGTTCTTC
-	TRBV6-5	TRBJ2-7	-	CASRHLWGHYEQYF	TGTGCCAGCAGGCACCTCTGGGGACACTACGAGCAGTACTTC
-	TRBV11-2	TRBJ2-3	-	CASSPSYAQYF	TGTGCCAGCAGCCCCTCCTATGCGCAGTATTTT
TRBD1	TRBV27	TRBJ2-7	once	CASRRTTGLSYEQYF	TGTGCCAGCCGGAGGACGACAGGGCTTTCCTACGAGCAGTACTTC
TRBD1	TRBV28	TRBJ1-4	once	CASSWDRVHEKLFF	TGTGCCAGCAGTTGGGACAGAGTTCATGAAAAACTGTTTTTT
-	TRBV27	TRBJ2-7	-	CASSYQGDHEQYF	TGTGCCAGCAGTTATCAGGGTGACCACGAGCAGTACTTC
-	TRBV12-3/TRBV12-4	TRBJ2-1	-	CASRPASNEQFF	TGTGCCAGCAGGCCCGCGTCCAATGAGCAGTTCTTC
-	TRBV4-1	TRBJ1-5	-	CASSQGLAFNQPQHF	TGCGCCAGCAGCCAGGGACTTGCCTTCAATCAGCCCCAGCATTTT
-	TRBV10-3	TRBJ1-1	few	CAVPRTGDSLDTEAFF	TGTGCCGTTCCCCGGACGGGGGACTCTCTTGACACTGAAGCTTTCTTT
TRBD1	TRBV19	TRBJ1-2	-	CASRYGTGNYGYTF	TGTGCCAGTAGATATGGGACAGGGAACTATGGCTACACCTTC
TRBD2	TRBV5-6	TRBJ2-5	once	CASSLGTSGETQYF	TGTGCCAGCAGCTTGGGGACTAGCGGGGAGACCCAGTACTTC